The entry below describes one T cell receptor beta chain. The data derive from a study of blood T cell repertoires in COVID-19. The table came from immunoSEQ multiplex PCR; TCRdb's copy has only in-frame clones and leaves some out. The data contain around 380,000 clones, roughly 80% of them singletons. V was shortened by 5 bases and J by 6 bases, with 10 bases between the two germline ends. CDR1 is MDHEN, CDR2 SYDVKM, per germline. The CDR3 contains 12 residues. This TCR came from a human donor with acute or convalescent COVID-19. The donor label of this sample is uncertain. The sample was peripheral blood. The chain employs TRBV28 and TRBJ1-1; a possible D gene is TRBD1 (6 bases). The CDR3 region has the DNA TGTGCCAGCAGTCCAACAGGGCCTGAAGCTTTCTTT. It is translated as CASSPTGPEAFF.